The 31 T cell receptor beta chains below were found in one sample sequenced in a study of CD8 T cells in Susac syndrome. After extraction with the RNeasy kit, about 0.45 to 1 ug of the RNA was reverse transcribed using random hexamers. TCRdb reprocessed the immunoSEQ multiplex PCR reads with MiXCR, giving one entry per CDR3 protein. The table records around 140,000 distinct CDR3 sequences, about 95% of them present only once. Material for sequencing was CD4+ T cells from PBMCs. Source of these receptors: a human donor with multiple sclerosis.

This chain joins TRBV3-1 and TRBJ2-5; D not certain. CDR3 length: 15 amino acids. Trimming removed 3 bases at V and 5 bases at J, with 16 bases between. Germline V gene data show CDR1 as LGHDT and CDR2 as YNNKEL (reference sequence). CDR3 sequence (DNA): TGTGCCAGCAGCCAGCAAGCCGTCTCCGCGGAGACCCAGTACTTC. It specifies CASSQQAVSAETQYF.

Worth noting for this clonotype: The junction and the germline gene differ at one end; a read error may be behind it. The chain combines TRBV7-7 with TRBJ2-1; D is possibly TRBD1 (6 bases). Per germline, CDR1 SSHAT and CDR2 FNYEAQ (reference sequence). The CDR3 has 15 residues. The CDR3 loop reads CASSPGETTYNEQFF. The DNA for the CDR3 is TGTGCTAGCAGCCCAGGGGAAACTACTTACAATGAGCAGTTCTTC. Using reference TRBV7-7 and TRBJ2-1 for the parts outside the CDR3, the full variable domain is GAGVSQSPRYKVTKRGQDVTLRCDPISSHATLYWYQQALGQGPEFLTYFNYEAQPDKSGLPSDRFSAERPEGSISTLTIQRTEQRDSAMYRCASSPGETTYNEQFFGPGTRLTVL.

The J gene is TRBJ2-3, the V gene TRBV24-1; D is possibly TRBD2 (6 bases). Per the germline V gene, CDR1 is KGHDR and CDR2 is SFDVKD. V lost 6 bases and J 3 bases, leaving 18 bases between the germline ends. There are 16 residues in the CDR3. For the CDR3, the DNA is TGTGCCACCAGTTGGGGAGGCAGGCTGAGGACAGATACGCAGTATTTT. Amino acid sequence: CATSWGGRLRTDTQYF.

The chain has TRBV13 and TRBJ2-7, with D possibly being TRBD1 (6 bases). V was pared by 5 bases and J by 3 bases, with 14 bases between. Germline assignment: CDR1 PRHDT and CDR2 FYEKMQ (reference sequence). There are 14 residues in the CDR3. This CDR3 is CASSKTGQGYEQYF. The CDR3 nucleotides are TGTGCCAGCAGCAAGACAGGTCAGGGCTACGAGCAGTACTTC.

This clonotype has only a few counts. The rearrangement uses TRBV6-5 and TRBJ1-1; 8 bases line up with TRBD1. This CDR3 spans 13 amino acids. Germline V gene data show CDR1 as MNHEY and CDR2 as SVGAGI. With V trimmed by 5 bases and J by 4 bases, 3 bases remained unmatched. CDR3 bases: TGTGCCAGCAGTGGCGACAGGGGCACTGAAGCTTTCTTT. Amino acids: CASSGDRGTEAFF.

CDR3 amino acids: CASSRDINEQYF. As DNA, the CDR3 is TGCGCCAGCAGCAGGGACATAAACGAGCAGTACTTC. The rearrangement joins TRBV5-1 to TRBJ2-7, with a weak D call TRBD1 (6 bases). The V gene's germline CDR1 is SGHRS and CDR2 YFSETQ. Trimming stripped 4 bases from V and 5 bases from J, with 10 bases between. The CDR3 totals 12 residues. Using reference TRBV5-1 and TRBJ2-7 for the parts outside the CDR3, the full variable domain is KAGVTQTPRYLIKTRGQQVTLSCSPISGHRSVSWYQQTPGQGLQFLFEYFSETQRNKGNFPGRFSGRQFSNSRSEMNVSTLELGDSALYLCASSRDINEQYFGPGTRLTVT.

CDR3 protein: CASSEPHEAFF. The CDR3 nucleotides are TGTGCCAGCAGTGAACCGCATGAAGCTTTCTTT. The V gene is TRBV6-2 or TRBV6-3, the J gene TRBJ1-1; D remains ambiguous. The V end was cut by 5 bases, the J end by 7 bases, with 8 bases between. The CDR3 covers 11 residues. Germline CDR1 and CDR2: MNHEY and SVGEGT.

The chain recombines TRBV29-1 with TRBJ2-5; TRBD1 matches at 7 bases. Germline V lookup: CDR1 SQVTM, CDR2 ANQGSEA. The CDR3 loop spans 12 amino acids. V dropped 8 bases and J dropped 5; count of bases not matched to a gene: 8. CDR3 bases: TGCAGCTCTAACAGGGGCGTGGAGACCCAGTACTTC. Translated: CSSNRGVETQYF.

The table lists this clonotype with a count of one. The V call is TRBV29-1, the J call TRBJ2-5; D gene uncertain. Germline CDR1 SQVTM, CDR2 ANQGSEA. The CDR3 loop spans 13 amino acids. The V gene lost 4 bases and the J gene lost 0 bases, with 9 bases spanning the gap. The CDR3 spells CSVAPKYQETQYF. The DNA for the CDR3 is TGCAGCGTTGCGCCAAAGTACCAAGAGACCCAGTACTTC.

This rearrangement joins TRBV24-1 to TRBJ2-5, with D perhaps matching TRBD1 or TRBD2 (5 bases each). The germline gives CDR1 KGHDR, CDR2 SFDVKD. The CDR3 length is 16 residues. V lost 3 bases, J lost 3 bases, and 16 bases lay in between. CDR3 nucleotides: TGTGCCACCAGTGATGGCCCGGGCAGAGGGGAAGAGACCCAGTACTTC. This encodes CATSDGPGRGEETQYF.

V and J are TRBV20-1 and TRBJ2-6; the D is unclear. CDR1 and CDR2 from the germline V gene are DFQATT and SNEGSKA (reference sequence). The V end was cut by 6 bases, the J end by 0 bases, with 12 bases between. The CDR3 has 15 amino acids. The CDR3: CSAPLIHSGANVLTF. The CDR3 DNA is TGCAGTGCGCCCCTTATACACTCTGGGGCCAACGTCCTGACTTTC.

This chain joins TRBV12-3 or TRBV12-4 and TRBJ2-5, with 7 bases that match TRBD1. The CDR3 has 14 amino acids. V gave up 4 bases and J gave up 3 bases; unmatched junction bases: 5. In DNA form, the CDR3 reads TGTGCCAGCAGTTCGGACAGGCATGAAGAGACCCAGTACTTC. Its protein is CASSSDRHEETQYF.

V gene TRBV15 combines with J gene TRBJ1-1; TRBD1 agrees at 10 bases. The ends lost 7 bases at V and 5 bases at J; junction bases unmatched: 10. Germline loops: CDR1 LNHNV, CDR2 YYDKDF (reference sequence). The CDR3 spans 15 residues. CDR3 loop: CATTGQGVGETEAFF. The DNA of the CDR3 is TGTGCCACCACAGGACAGGGGGTCGGTGAAACTGAAGCTTTCTTT.

The chain has TRBV4-3 and TRBJ2-3; TRBD2 agrees at 8 bases. Germline V CDR1 and CDR2: LGHNA, YSLEER. After removal of 1 base from V and 5 bases from J, the junction contained 5 bases not matched to a gene. The CDR3 extends over 15 amino acids. The CDR3 is CASSQAAGGQDTQYF. DNA of the CDR3: TGCGCCAGCAGCCAAGCGGCGGGGGGCCAAGATACGCAGTATTTT.

The gene calls are TRBV20-1 and TRBJ2-3, with 7 bases fitting TRBD2. Losses at the gene ends were 1 base for V and 0 bases for J; bases not matched to a gene: 10. The CDR3 is 17 amino acids. Germline lookup yields CDR1 DFQATT and CDR2 SNEGSKA (reference sequence). Here the CDR3 reads CSARGGAGRTSTDTQYF. CDR3 DNA sequence: TGCAGTGCTAGAGGAGGAGCGGGGAGGACTAGCACAGATACGCAGTATTTT.

The CDR3 bases are TGTGCCAGCAGCGACTCGACAGGAAACCCCACTGAAGCTTTCTTT. Its translation: CASSDSTGNPTEAFF. J is TRBJ1-1 and V is TRBV7-8, with D tentatively TRBD1 (6 bases). Germline loops: CDR1 SGHVS, CDR2 FQNEAQ. This CDR3 spans 15 amino acids. V shed 5 bases and J shed 4 bases, with 17 bases lying between them.

This sequence joins TRBV27 and TRBJ2-1; D uncertain. CDR1 is MNHEY, CDR2 SMNVEV, per germline (reference sequence). The CDR3 consists of 14 residues. Trimming stripped 7 bases from V and 0 bases from J, with 10 bases between. CDR3 in amino acids: CASTRRSSYNEQFF. The CDR3, as DNA: TGTGCCAGCACCCGACGTAGCTCCTACAATGAGCAGTTCTTC.

The chain uses TRBV5-4 and TRBJ2-5; D ambiguous. This CDR3 is built from 14 residues. The V end lost 0 bases, the J end lost 2 bases, and 8 bases lay between the germline ends. Per germline, CDR1 SGHNT and CDR2 YYREEE (reference sequence). The CDR3 region has the DNA TGTGCCAGCAGCTTGGGGCTAGGACAAGAGACCCAGTACTTC. Its translation is CASSLGLGQETQYF.

The J gene is TRBJ1-1, the V gene TRBV20-1; TRBD1 matches 7 bases. The CDR3 contains 14 residues. Trimming removed 5 bases from V and 2 bases from J; junction bases left unmatched: 8. In germline, CDR1 is DFQATT, CDR2 SNEGSKA (reference sequence). CDR3 sequence: CSARTGTVNTEAFF. The CDR3 DNA reads TGCAGTGCTCGTACCGGGACAGTTAACACTGAAGCTTTCTTT.

The chain has TRBV6-5 and TRBJ1-4, with 9 bases identical to TRBD1. CDR3 length equals 14 residues. The V segment lost 6 bases and the J segment 5 bases; nucleotides outside the gene matches: 4. Germline V CDR1 and CDR2: MNHEY, SVGAGI. The CDR3, as DNA: TGTGCCAGCAGGTTACAGGGGGCGAATGAAAAACTGTTTTTT. Protein: CASRLQGANEKLFF.

This sequence joins TRBV3-1 and TRBJ2-3, with 11 bases aligning to TRBD2. The V and J ends lost 1 base and 5 bases, in that order; junction bases with no gene match: 5. The CDR3 length is 16 residues. Germline values: CDR1 LGHDT, CDR2 YNNKEL (reference sequence). As DNA, the CDR3 is TGTGCCAGCAGCCAAGGACTAGCGGGAACTGGAGATACGCAGTATTTT. It translates to CASSQGLAGTGDTQYF.

J is TRBJ1-5 and V is TRBV27; weak D call: TRBD1 (5 bases). The V end was cut by 6 bases, the J end by 7 bases, with 22 bases between. Germline V lookup: CDR1 MNHEY, CDR2 SMNVEV (reference sequence). The length of the CDR3 is 16 residues. DNA of the CDR3: TGTGCCAGCAGCCCCCTGGGGGAAGGAAGGGCGCAGCCCCAGCATTTT. This sequence encodes CASSPLGEGRAQPQHF.

V usage is TRBV7-2 and J usage is TRBJ2-7; a possible D gene is TRBD2 (6 bases). V lost 2 bases to trimming and J lost 3 bases, with 17 bases between them. The CDR3 totals 16 residues. Germline CDR1 is SGHTA and CDR2 is FQGNSA. In DNA, the CDR3 is TGTGCCAGCAGCTTATCGAGCGGAGGGGAAAGCTACGAGCAGTACTTC. It codes for CASSLSSGGESYEQYF.

Only one count was recorded for this clonotype. J is TRBJ1-2 and V is TRBV30; 12 positions agree with TRBD1. This CDR3 is built from 14 residues. The junction had 7 bases not matched to a gene; V was cut back by 5 bases and J by 6 bases. Looked up from germline, CDR1 is GTSNPN and CDR2 is SVGIG (reference sequence). In nucleotides, the CDR3 is TGTGCCTGGGAGTCAGGGACAGGGGGCGATGGCTACACCTTC. Protein: CAWESGTGGDGYTF.

V and J are TRBV30 and TRBJ2-7; 9 positions match TRBD1. Trimming at V came to 4 bases and at J to 2 bases, leaving 9 bases not matched to a gene. The germline V gene encodes CDR1 GTSNPN and CDR2 SVGIG (reference sequence). The CDR3 spans 15 residues. This CDR3 is CAWTGQGFNPYEQYF. Written as DNA, the CDR3 is TGTGCCTGGACGGGACAGGGTTTCAACCCCTACGAGCAGTACTTC.

This clonotype appeared once. J is TRBJ1-2 and V is TRBV20-1; no clear D gene. CDR3 length: 12 residues. Germline CDR1 is DFQATT and CDR2 is SNEGSKA (reference sequence). V lost 6 bases to trimming and J lost 2 bases, with 10 bases between them. Here the CDR3 reads CSASTENYGYTF. The CDR3 DNA sequence: TGCAGTGCCAGTACAGAGAACTATGGCTACACCTTC.

The rearrangement links TRBV24-1 to TRBJ1-1; 7 positions match TRBD1. The junction had 8 bases not matched to a gene; V was cut back by 5 bases and J by 3 bases. Germline assignment: CDR1 KGHDR and CDR2 SFDVKD. CDR3 length equals 15 residues. The CDR3 loop reads CATSGVTGRDTEAFF. The CDR3 DNA is TGTGCCACCAGTGGGGTGACAGGGCGGGACACTGAAGCTTTCTTT.

The chain couples TRBV27 to TRBJ2-1; 10 bases match TRBD1. Germline CDR1 reads MNHEY; CDR2 reads SMNVEV (reference sequence). V lost 5 bases, J lost 3 bases, and 1 base stayed unmatched. This CDR3 contains 14 residues. The CDR3 sequence is CASSGTGDYNEQFF. The DNA for the CDR3 is TGTGCCAGCAGTGGGACAGGGGACTACAATGAGCAGTTCTTC.

The J gene is TRBJ2-7, the V gene TRBV12-3 or TRBV12-4, with a weak D call TRBD2 (5 bases). Trimming pared 4 bases from V and 5 bases from J, leaving 18 bases between. The CDR3 contains 15 residues. CDR3: CASSSQPTSPHEQYF. CDR3 DNA: TGTGCCAGCAGTTCCCAGCCCACTAGTCCCCACGAGCAGTACTTC.

This chain connects TRBV7-2 to TRBJ2-3; TRBD1 matches at 7 bases. Germline CDR1 is SGHTA and CDR2 is FQGNSA. The CDR3 length is 17 residues. Trimming cost V 5 bases and J 0 bases; bases outside gene matches: 11. The CDR3: CASSHPTGAGSTDTQYF. The CDR3 nucleotides are TGTGCCAGCAGCCACCCAACAGGGGCCGGTAGCACAGATACGCAGTATTTT.

Only one count was recorded for this clonotype. The chain employs TRBV5-4 and TRBJ1-1; TRBD1 aligns across 8 bases. V dropped 4 bases and J dropped 5; count of bases not matched to a gene: 4. Germline loops: CDR1 SGHNT, CDR2 YYREEE (reference sequence). The CDR3 extends over 13 amino acids. The CDR3 loop is CASSPRGRTEAFF. The CDR3 DNA sequence: TGTGCCAGCAGCCCCAGGGGGCGGACTGAAGCTTTCTTT.